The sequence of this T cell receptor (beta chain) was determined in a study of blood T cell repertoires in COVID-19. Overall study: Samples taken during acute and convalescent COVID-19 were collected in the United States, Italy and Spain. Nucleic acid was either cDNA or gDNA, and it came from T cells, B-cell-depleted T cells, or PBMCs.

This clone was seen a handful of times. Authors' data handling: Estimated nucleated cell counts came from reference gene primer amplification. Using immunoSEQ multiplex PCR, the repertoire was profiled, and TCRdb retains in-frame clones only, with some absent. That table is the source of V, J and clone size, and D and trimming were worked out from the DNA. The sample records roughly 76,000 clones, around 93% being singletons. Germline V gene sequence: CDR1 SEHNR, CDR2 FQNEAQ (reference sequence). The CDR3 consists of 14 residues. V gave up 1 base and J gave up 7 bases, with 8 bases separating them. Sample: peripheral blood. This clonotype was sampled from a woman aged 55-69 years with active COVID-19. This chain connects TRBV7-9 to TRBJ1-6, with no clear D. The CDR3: CASSLVGGNSPLHF. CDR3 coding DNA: TGTGCCAGCAGCTTAGTCGGCGGGAATTCACCCCTCCACTTT. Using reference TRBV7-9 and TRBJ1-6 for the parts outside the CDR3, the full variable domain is DTGVSQNPRHKITKRGQNVTFRCDPISEHNRLYWYRQTLGQGPEFLTYFQNEAQLEKSRLLSDRFSAERPKGSFSTLEIQRTEQGDSAMYLCASSLVGGNSPLHFGNGTRLTVT.